The table lists the clone carrying this T cell receptor (beta chain) with a count of one. The junction had 9 bases not matched to a gene; V was cut back by 4 bases and J by 3 bases. CDR1 is WNHNN and CDR2 is SYGVQD in the germline V gene (reference sequence). The CDR3 contains 15 residues. Assay: immunoSEQ multiplex PCR; the TCRdb copy retains only in-frame clones and omits some. The sample consists of tens of thousands of clones, approximately 90% of them appearing once. The data were obtained in a study of OX40 agonist ivuxolimab in advanced cancers. Study information: The dose-escalation group included hepatocellular carcinoma, melanoma, renal cell carcinoma and head and neck cancer.

This TCR was sampled from an adult with an advanced solid tumor such as melanoma, head and neck, liver or kidney cancer. J is TRBJ2-7 and V is TRBV10-1; TRBD1 matches 7 bases. Sample: CD4+ or CD8+ T cells sorted from blood, taken in a trial of the OX40 agonist ivuxolimab. CDR3 protein: CASSGIRQGLYEQYF. The CDR3 region has the DNA TGCGCCAGCAGTGGCATAAGACAGGGTCTCTACGAGCAGTACTTC.